A selection of T cell receptor beta chains follows, all from one sample in a study of cytomegalovirus exposure and HLA in healthy donors. Repertoires were generated with immunoSEQ multiplex PCR, while TCRdb's copy carries only in-frame clones and drops some. The repertoire has roughly 150,000 clones, around three fifths of them found once; the top ten carry about 2.9%. The material sequenced was PBMCs. Every receptor here comes from a young woman in good health and CMV-seropositive. CDR3s include the opening cysteine and the closing phenylalanine or tryptophan. D genes are given only for firm matches. Not all rows give a size; the values are once, few, many and, for expanded clones, a class.

j_call | clone_size | cdr3_length | d_call | v_call | cdr3_aa | cdr3_nt
TRBJ1-5 | - | 16 | - | TRBV6-5 | CASSYSSGAGNQPQHF | TGTGCCAGCAGTTACTCCTCAGGGGCAGGCAATCAGCCCCAGCATTTT
TRBJ1-6 | - | 13 | TRBD1 | TRBV27 | CASGGQYNSPLHF | TGTGCCAGCGGGGGACAGTATAATTCACCCCTCCACTTT
TRBJ1-1 | once | 13 | - | TRBV6-5 | CASRLGRDTEAFF | TGTGCCAGCAGGCTAGGCAGGGACACTGAAGCTTTCTTT
TRBJ2-1 | - | 14 | - | TRBV28 | CASSLRLTYNEQFF | TGTGCCAGCAGTTTAAGACTCACCTACAATGAGCAGTTCTTC
TRBJ2-5 | - | 14 | TRBD1 | TRBV25-1 | CASSLTGGTKTQYF | TGTGCCAGCAGTCTGACAGGGGGAACCAAGACCCAGTACTTC
TRBJ1-1 | - | 17 | TRBD1 | TRBV13 | CASSSPGQGGMNTEAFF | TGTGCCAGCAGCTCCCCGGGACAGGGGGGCATGAACACTGAAGCTTTCTTT
TRBJ1-4 | few | 12 | TRBD1 | TRBV5-4 | CASSLRTGKLFF | TGTGCCAGCAGCTTACGGACAGGGAAACTGTTTTTT
TRBJ2-3 | - | 15 | - | TRBV5-1 | CATALAGRGTDTQYF | TGCGCCACTGCACTCGCGGGGAGAGGCACAGATACGCAGTATTTT
TRBJ2-7 | - | 15 | TRBD2 | TRBV27 | CARAAWASGSYEQYF | TGTGCCAGGGCGGCATGGGCTAGCGGGAGTTACGAGCAGTACTTC
TRBJ2-5 | - | 14 | TRBD1 | TRBV7-2 | CASSFRTGGETQYF | TGTGCCAGCAGCTTTAGGACAGGGGGCGAGACCCAGTACTTC
TRBJ2-7 | once | 11 | - | TRBV7-8 | CASSLLYEQYF | TGTGCCAGCAGCTTATTATACGAGCAGTACTTC
TRBJ1-2 | - | 13 | - | TRBV30 | CAWRTATNYGYTF | TGTGCCTGGAGGACAGCCACTAACTATGGCTACACCTTC
TRBJ2-7 | - | 15 | TRBD1 | TRBV27 | CASSPWTGVSYEQYF | TGTGCCAGCAGTCCGTGGACAGGGGTCTCCTACGAGCAGTACTTC
TRBJ1-2 | - | 13 | TRBD1 | TRBV5-6 | CASSLRQGDGYTF | TGTGCCAGCAGCTTAAGACAGGGGGATGGCTACACCTTC
TRBJ2-1 | - | 16 | TRBD2 | TRBV6-5 | CASSYSGLAPYNEQFF | TGTGCCAGCAGTTACTCGGGACTAGCGCCTTACAATGAGCAGTTCTTC
TRBJ2-7 | - | 15 | - | TRBV5-1 | CASSLTPGLFNEQYF | TGCGCCAGCAGCTTGACTCCAGGGCTTTTCAACGAGCAGTACTTC
TRBJ1-1 | - | 16 | TRBD1 | TRBV28 | CASSFSDRGPNTEAFF | TGTGCCAGCAGTTTCTCGGACAGGGGGCCGAACACTGAAGCTTTCTTT
TRBJ1-1 | - | 14 | TRBD1 | TRBV5-1 | CASSVTGQNTEAFF | TGCGCCAGCAGCGTGACAGGGCAGAACACTGAAGCTTTCTTT
TRBJ1-2 | few | 15 | TRBD1 | TRBV29-1 | CSVDVPTGPSYGYTF | TGCAGCGTTGATGTACCGACAGGGCCTAGCTATGGCTACACCTTC
TRBJ1-4 | - | 13 | - | TRBV13 | CASTETRGEKLFF | TGTGCCAGCACCGAAACCAGGGGTGAAAAACTGTTTTTT
TRBJ2-7 | - | 16 | TRBD2 | TRBV6-5 | CASSYSPAGGGYEQYF | TGTGCCAGCAGTTACTCCCCCGCCGGGGGGGGCTACGAGCAGTACTTC
TRBJ1-4 | - | 14 | - | TRBV5-1 | CASSADNSNEKLFF | TGCGCCAGCAGCGCGGACAATTCTAATGAAAAACTGTTTTTT
TRBJ2-1 | - | 14 | - | TRBV15 | CATSSLVSYNEQFF | TGTGCCACCAGCAGCCTAGTGTCCTACAATGAGCAGTTCTTC
TRBJ2-3 | - | 15 | TRBD2 | TRBV28 | CASSLEGGNTDTQYF | TGTGCCAGCAGTTTGGAGGGAGGGAACACAGATACGCAGTATTTT
TRBJ2-5 | - | 13 | - | TRBV6-1 | CASYLGSGETQYF | TGTGCCAGCTATTTGGGCAGTGGAGAGACCCAGTACTTC
TRBJ1-2 | once | 15 | TRBD1 | TRBV7-3 | CASSLTPTGKNGYTF | TGTGCCAGCAGCTTAACCCCGACAGGGAAGAATGGCTACACCTTC
TRBJ2-3 | - | 16 | TRBD2 | TRBV19 | CASSSTRGVFTDTQYF | TGTGCCAGTAGTTCCACACGGGGGGTCTTCACAGATACGCAGTATTTT
TRBJ1-6 | - | 15 | TRBD1 | TRBV5-4 | CASSLGQGSFSPLHF | TGTGCCAGCAGCTTGGGACAGGGGAGTTTTTCACCCCTCCACTTT